This TCR beta chain was identified in a study of T cell changes during pregnancy in multiple sclerosis. Clones were read by immunoSEQ multiplex PCR, and TCRdb kept only the in-frame ones, dropping some. The sample has tens of thousands of clones, approximately 89% seen once; the top ten hold approximately 1.5%. The CDR3 has 17 amino acids. With 7 bases removed from V and 3 bases from J, the gap between germline ends came to 24 bases. Per germline, CDR1 LNHDA and CDR2 SQIVND (reference sequence). This clonotype was sampled from a female donor with multiple sclerosis, enrolled in a pregnancy study. Specimen: peripheral blood, collected in the second trimester of pregnancy. The chain is built from TRBV19 and TRBJ1-2; D unclear. The CDR3 is CASKETLYREAYYGYTF. The CDR3 DNA follows: TGTGCCAGTAAAGAAACATTATATAGGGAGGCGTACTATGGCTACACCTTC.